The 28 T cell receptor beta chains presented below share a single source sample, sequenced in a study of T-cell reconstitution after alpha-beta-depleted transplantation in children. Unique molecular identifiers were used in preparing the TCRbeta library. Each CDR3 protein is one row after TCRdb ran MiXCR on the PCR reads. There are about 980,000 distinct CDR3 sequences in the sample; 25% to 30% occur only once, and under 30% lies in the top ten. Source: PBMCs, mostly from graft donor cells, taken 360 days after TCRalphabeta/CD19-depleted stem cell transplant. The receptor source for this set is a boy less than two years old who had a stem cell transplant for SCID, so the T cells may come from the graft donor.

The V call is TRBV19, the J call TRBJ1-2; TRBD1 matches 9 bases. With V trimmed by 4 bases and J by 4 bases, 7 bases remained unmatched. The CDR3 covers 15 residues. CDR1 is LNHDA and CDR2 is SQIVND in the germline V gene (reference sequence). CDR3 DNA sequence: TGTGCCAGTAGTACCGGGACAGGGAGCTTCTATGGCTACACCTTC. Residues: CASSTGTGSFYGYTF.

The table lists this clonotype with a few counts. The chain is built from TRBV6-5 and TRBJ1-2, with D perhaps TRBD1 (5 bases). Germline CDR1 is MNHEY and CDR2 is SVGAGI. The CDR3 is 14 amino acids. Trimming shortened V by 2 bases and J by 3 bases, and 10 bases separated the two germline ends. Written as DNA, the CDR3 is TGTGCCAGCAGTTACAACGGGGCTGACTATGGCTACACCTTC. Residues: CASSYNGADYGYTF.

The chain couples TRBV6-1 to TRBJ2-5; 12 bases agree with TRBD2. CDR3 length equals 14 residues. V lost 8 bases, J lost 0 bases, and 1 base stayed unmatched. CDR1 is MNHNS, CDR2 SASEGT, per germline. The CDR3 nucleotides are TGTGCCAGCCGGACTAGCGGGGACCAAGAGACCCAGTACTTC. This encodes CASRTSGDQETQYF.

This clonotype was detected once. This chain connects TRBV20-1 to TRBJ2-3; 8 bases map to TRBD1. The V segment lost 4 bases and the J segment 2 bases; nucleotides outside the gene matches: 5. This CDR3 is 14 amino acids long. Germline V gene lookup returns CDR1 DFQATT and CDR2 SNEGSKA (reference sequence). Here the CDR3 reads CSAIRTGYTDTQYF. The DNA of the CDR3 is TGCAGTGCTATACGGACAGGGTACACAGATACGCAGTATTTT.

This clonotype was seen a few times. The chain joins TRBV5-1 to TRBJ2-7; 7 positions match TRBD2. V was pared by 4 bases and J by 0 bases, with 7 bases of the junction left unmatched. Germline values: CDR1 SGHRS, CDR2 YFSETQ. The CDR3 is made up of 15 amino acids. This CDR3 is CASSPGGTRSYEQYF. In nucleotides, the CDR3 is TGCGCCAGCAGCCCCGGGGGGACGCGCTCCTACGAGCAGTACTTC.

The chain joins TRBV5-1 to TRBJ2-1, with TRBD1 identical over 7 bases. Germline V gene sequence: CDR1 SGHRS, CDR2 YFSETQ. Trimming took 7 bases from V and 3 from J; bases not matched to a gene: 7. The CDR3 contains 14 residues. The CDR3: CASGLRGSYNEQFF. CDR3 DNA: TGCGCCAGCGGACTCAGGGGGAGCTACAATGAGCAGTTCTTC. The full variable domain, with the rest looked up from reference TRBV5-1 and TRBJ2-1, is KAGVTQTPRYLIKTRGQQVTLSCSPISGHRSVSWYQQTPGQGLQFLFEYFSETQRNKGNFPGRFSGRQFSNSRSEMNVSTLELGDSALYLCASGLRGSYNEQFFGPGTRLTVL.

This clonotype has a handful of counts. The rearrangement links TRBV27 to TRBJ2-3; 7 bases are a match to TRBD2. Germline V gene sequence: CDR1 MNHEY, CDR2 SMNVEV (reference sequence). The CDR3 contains 15 residues. Trimming took 6 bases from V and 4 from J; bases not matched to a gene: 10. CDR3 region: CASSRVAGGADTQYF. CDR3 sequence (DNA): TGTGCCAGCAGCCGAGTAGCGGGTGGTGCAGATACGCAGTATTTT.

The sample holds a few counts of this clonotype. The chain recombines TRBV5-1 with TRBJ2-3; D call uncertain. The CDR3 contains 16 residues. Trimming removed 0 bases at V and 0 bases at J, with 11 bases between. Germline V gives CDR1 SGHRS, CDR2 YFSETQ. The CDR3 loop reads CASSLVPSESTDTQYF. The CDR3 coding sequence is TGCGCCAGCAGCTTGGTTCCCAGCGAAAGCACAGATACGCAGTATTTT.

This clonotype was seen a handful of times. The V call is TRBV29-1, the J call TRBJ1-1; D uncertain. The CDR3 has 16 residues. With 4 bases removed from V and 0 bases from J, the gap between germline ends came to 18 bases. Germline lookup yields CDR1 SQVTM and CDR2 ANQGSEA. For the CDR3, the DNA is TGCAGCGTTGCGGCCCAGATAGGATATATGAACACTGAAGCTTTCTTT. It specifies CSVAAQIGYMNTEAFF.

V usage is TRBV7-3 and J usage is TRBJ1-5; D might be TRBD1 (6 bases). The CDR3 is 12 residues long. V shed 7 bases and J shed 6 bases, with 10 bases lying between them. Germline V CDR1 and CDR2: SGHTA, FQGTGA. The CDR3 sequence is CASMGAGQPQHF. CDR3 nucleotide sequence: TGTGCCAGCATGGGGGCAGGTCAGCCCCAGCATTTT.

In this sample, this clonotype turned up a few times. The chain carries TRBV12-3 or TRBV12-4 and TRBJ2-1; perhaps TRBD1 as D (5 bases). Trimming removed 5 bases at V and 0 bases at J, with 11 bases between. The CDR3 consists of 15 residues. The CDR3 spells CASSRTSYSYNEQFF. In DNA form, the CDR3 reads TGTGCCAGCAGTCGGACATCGTACTCCTACAATGAGCAGTTCTTC.

V is TRBV5-1 and J is TRBJ2-1; perhaps D is TRBD1 or TRBD2 (5 bases each). Germline CDR1 is SGHRS and CDR2 is YFSETQ. V dropped 2 bases and J dropped 6 bases, with 18 bases sitting between them. The CDR3 sequence is 16 residues long. The CDR3 sequence is CASSFSSGTGSNEQFF. The CDR3 DNA sequence: TGCGCCAGCAGCTTCTCCTCCGGGACCGGTTCCAATGAGCAGTTCTTC. The full variable domain, its missing parts supplied by reference TRBV5-1 and TRBJ2-1, is KAGVTQTPRYLIKTRGQQVTLSCSPISGHRSVSWYQQTPGQGLQFLFEYFSETQRNKGNFPGRFSGRQFSNSRSEMNVSTLELGDSALYLCASSFSSGTGSNEQFFGPGTRLTVL.

Only a few counts were recorded for this clonotype. The J gene is TRBJ2-3, the V gene TRBV6-5; D possibly uses TRBD1 or TRBD2 (5 bases each). The CDR3 contains 16 residues. Trimming took off 0 bases at V and 1 base at J, with 11 bases between the two ends. Germline CDR1 and CDR2: MNHEY and SVGAGI. In nucleotides, the CDR3 is TGTGCCAGCAGTTACTCCCTCGGGGCCCGCACAGATACGCAGTATTTT. Encoded protein: CASSYSLGARTDTQYF.

This clonotype was detected a few times. The CDR3 here is CASSRRVDSPLHF. The CDR3 region has the DNA TGTGCCAGCAGCAGGAGGGTAGATTCACCCCTCCACTTT. J is TRBJ1-6 and V is TRBV7-2; D is ambiguous. CDR1 and CDR2 (germline): SGHTA, FQGNSA. V was trimmed by 5 bases and J by 8 bases, leaving 10 bases between them. This CDR3 has 13 amino acids. The full variable domain, rest sourced from reference TRBV7-2 and TRBJ1-6, is GAGVSQSPSNKVTEKGKDVELRCDPISGHTALYWYRQSLGQGLEFLIYFQGNSAPDKSGLPSDRFSAERTGGSVSTLTIQRTQQEDSAVYLCASSRRVDSPLHFGNGTRLTVT.

This clonotype came up a few times. The chain has TRBV6-2 or TRBV6-3 and TRBJ2-5; perhaps TRBD2 as D (5 bases). Trimming removed 0 bases at V and 7 bases at J, with 12 bases between. The length of the CDR3 is 14 residues. The germline V gene has CDR1 MNHEY and CDR2 SVGEGT. CDR3 bases: TGTGCCAGCAGTTACTCGACGGGGTTGCGGACCCAGTACTTC. Translating gives CASSYSTGLRTQYF.

This clonotype was seen a few times. The chain carries TRBV20-1 and TRBJ1-1; tentative D call: TRBD1 (5 bases). There are 13 residues in the CDR3. The V end lost 5 bases, the J end lost 1 base, and 11 bases lay between the germline ends. Per the germline V gene, CDR1 is DFQATT and CDR2 is SNEGSKA (reference sequence). The CDR3 coding sequence is TGCAGTGCTGCCCCTACAGGGAACACTGAAGCTTTCTTT. Amino acid sequence: CSAAPTGNTEAFF.

The genes are TRBV9 and TRBJ2-7, with D unresolved. CDR1 is SGDLS, CDR2 YYNGEE, per germline. CDR3 size: 12 residues. Between the trimmed V and J ends, which lost 0 bases and 4 bases, there was a span of 5 bases. CDR3 residues: CASSVETYEQYF. CDR3 DNA: TGTGCCAGCAGCGTAGAGACGTACGAGCAGTACTTC.

This clonotype was counted at least ten times. The V and J genes are TRBV7-9 and TRBJ1-2; D unclear. Germline V gene data show CDR1 as SEHNR and CDR2 as FQNEAQ (reference sequence). This CDR3 is built from 15 residues. Trimming pared 0 bases from V and 5 bases from J, leaving 13 bases between. CDR3 DNA sequence: TGTGCCAGCAGCTTAGCCCCGGACGGCGGTTATGGCTACACCTTC. It encodes CASSLAPDGGYGYTF.

The J gene is TRBJ1-1, the V gene TRBV5-4, with no clear D. V was trimmed by 5 bases and J by 0 bases, leaving 11 bases between them. The CDR3 spans 14 residues. Germline V CDR1 and CDR2: SGHNT, YYREEE (reference sequence). CDR3 sequence (DNA): TGTGCCAGCAGGAATTCACACGTGAACACTGAAGCTTTCTTT. Amino acid sequence: CASRNSHVNTEAFF.

The sample holds a few counts of this clonotype. The chain is built from TRBV3-1 and TRBJ2-7; TRBD1 might be the D (5 bases). With 0 bases removed from V and 8 bases from J, the gap between germline ends came to 14 bases. This CDR3 spans 14 amino acids. Germline V gives CDR1 LGHDT, CDR2 YNNKEL (reference sequence). CDR3 residues: CASSQDFRVTQQYF. Here the CDR3 DNA reads TGTGCCAGCAGCCAAGATTTCAGGGTTACGCAGCAGTACTTC.

This clonotype was seen a few times. The CDR3 nucleotides read TGTGCCAGCAGCCCCCTTCGGTCGGATTCGTCTGGAAACACCATATATTTT. It specifies CASSPLRSDSSGNTIYF. The V and J genes are TRBV7-9 and TRBJ1-3; D gene unclear. CDR3 length: 17 amino acids. Deletions cut 5 bases from V and 1 base from J, with 18 bases between. CDR1 SEHNR and CDR2 FQNEAQ come from the germline V gene (reference sequence). The variable domain in full, completed from reference TRBV7-9 and TRBJ1-3, reads DTGVSQNPRHKITKRGQNVTFRCDPISEHNRLYWYRQTLGQGPEFLTYFQNEAQLEKSRLLSDRFSAERPKGSFSTLEIQRTEQGDSAMYLCASSPLRSDSSGNTIYFGEGSWLTVV.

This clonotype was detected a few times. The CDR3, as DNA: TGCAGTGCTAGAGATTCCGGGATGGTTCTGGGGCCCCAGCATTTT. Encoded protein: CSARDSGMVLGPQHF. The V call is TRBV20-1, the J call TRBJ1-5; D is ambiguous. V gave up 0 bases and J gave up 9 bases, with 18 bases separating them. This CDR3 has 15 amino acids. The germline gives CDR1 DFQATT, CDR2 SNEGSKA (reference sequence).

Only a few counts were recorded for this clonotype. The V call is TRBV29-1, the J call TRBJ2-7; D is perhaps TRBD1 (6 bases). The CDR3 extends over 13 amino acids. The V and J ends lost 3 bases and 1 base respectively, with 10 bases between them. From germline, CDR1 is SQVTM and CDR2 ANQGSEA. The CDR3 spells CSVDDDRSYEQYF. CDR3 in DNA: TGCAGCGTTGATGATGACAGGTCCTACGAGCAGTACTTC.

V is TRBV5-1 and J is TRBJ1-1; D may be TRBD1 (5 bases). In germline, CDR1 is SGHRS, CDR2 YFSETQ. This CDR3 is 14 amino acids long. V gave up 4 bases and J gave up 5 bases, with 15 bases separating them. CDR3 sequence (DNA): TGCGCCAGCAGCATTCAGGGAGGGAAGACTGAAGCTTTCTTT. Translating gives CASSIQGGKTEAFF. Supplemented by reference TRBV5-1 and TRBJ1-1, the full variable domain reads KAGVTQTPRYLIKTRGQQVTLSCSPISGHRSVSWYQQTPGQGLQFLFEYFSETQRNKGNFPGRFSGRQFSNSRSEMNVSTLELGDSALYLCASSIQGGKTEAFFGQGTRLTVV.

This clonotype was seen only a few times. The chain recombines TRBV10-2 with TRBJ2-7; D is possibly TRBD2 (7 bases). Germline V gene sequence: CDR1 WSHSY, CDR2 SAAADI. Trimming left V 4 bases short and J 3 bases short, with 13 bases between. The CDR3 is 14 residues long. For the CDR3, the DNA is TGCGCCAGCAGTGTGGGGCGGGGGCTCTACGAGCAGTACTTC. It yields the protein CASSVGRGLYEQYF.

This rearrangement joins TRBV15 to TRBJ2-5; D remains ambiguous. The CDR3 runs to 16 residues. Germline CDR1 reads LNHNV; CDR2 reads YYDKDF (reference sequence). Trimming left V 0 bases short and J 1 base short, with 12 bases between. The CDR3 loop is CATSRDDRQLQETQYF. Written as DNA, the CDR3 is TGTGCCACCAGCAGAGATGATCGGCAGCTCCAAGAGACCCAGTACTTC.

This chain connects TRBV20-1 to TRBJ1-4; perhaps TRBD1 as D (6 bases). Trimming pared 3 bases from V and 4 bases from J, leaving 12 bases between. This CDR3 is built from 14 residues. Germline V gene sequence: CDR1 DFQATT, CDR2 SNEGSKA (reference sequence). The CDR3 spells CSARVGHGNEKLFF. The DNA for the CDR3 is TGCAGTGCTAGGGTGGGACACGGTAATGAAAAACTGTTTTTT.

V is TRBV5-1 and J is TRBJ2-1; 10 positions match TRBD1. The V gene's germline CDR1 is SGHRS and CDR2 YFSETQ. This CDR3 has 18 amino acids. V was clipped by 0 bases and J by 10 bases; unmatched bases: 16. CDR3 bases: TGCGCCAGCAGCTTGGCCCCCCGGACAGGGGGATTTTTAGGGGAGCAGTTCTTC. Amino acid sequence: CASSLAPRTGGFLGEQFF.